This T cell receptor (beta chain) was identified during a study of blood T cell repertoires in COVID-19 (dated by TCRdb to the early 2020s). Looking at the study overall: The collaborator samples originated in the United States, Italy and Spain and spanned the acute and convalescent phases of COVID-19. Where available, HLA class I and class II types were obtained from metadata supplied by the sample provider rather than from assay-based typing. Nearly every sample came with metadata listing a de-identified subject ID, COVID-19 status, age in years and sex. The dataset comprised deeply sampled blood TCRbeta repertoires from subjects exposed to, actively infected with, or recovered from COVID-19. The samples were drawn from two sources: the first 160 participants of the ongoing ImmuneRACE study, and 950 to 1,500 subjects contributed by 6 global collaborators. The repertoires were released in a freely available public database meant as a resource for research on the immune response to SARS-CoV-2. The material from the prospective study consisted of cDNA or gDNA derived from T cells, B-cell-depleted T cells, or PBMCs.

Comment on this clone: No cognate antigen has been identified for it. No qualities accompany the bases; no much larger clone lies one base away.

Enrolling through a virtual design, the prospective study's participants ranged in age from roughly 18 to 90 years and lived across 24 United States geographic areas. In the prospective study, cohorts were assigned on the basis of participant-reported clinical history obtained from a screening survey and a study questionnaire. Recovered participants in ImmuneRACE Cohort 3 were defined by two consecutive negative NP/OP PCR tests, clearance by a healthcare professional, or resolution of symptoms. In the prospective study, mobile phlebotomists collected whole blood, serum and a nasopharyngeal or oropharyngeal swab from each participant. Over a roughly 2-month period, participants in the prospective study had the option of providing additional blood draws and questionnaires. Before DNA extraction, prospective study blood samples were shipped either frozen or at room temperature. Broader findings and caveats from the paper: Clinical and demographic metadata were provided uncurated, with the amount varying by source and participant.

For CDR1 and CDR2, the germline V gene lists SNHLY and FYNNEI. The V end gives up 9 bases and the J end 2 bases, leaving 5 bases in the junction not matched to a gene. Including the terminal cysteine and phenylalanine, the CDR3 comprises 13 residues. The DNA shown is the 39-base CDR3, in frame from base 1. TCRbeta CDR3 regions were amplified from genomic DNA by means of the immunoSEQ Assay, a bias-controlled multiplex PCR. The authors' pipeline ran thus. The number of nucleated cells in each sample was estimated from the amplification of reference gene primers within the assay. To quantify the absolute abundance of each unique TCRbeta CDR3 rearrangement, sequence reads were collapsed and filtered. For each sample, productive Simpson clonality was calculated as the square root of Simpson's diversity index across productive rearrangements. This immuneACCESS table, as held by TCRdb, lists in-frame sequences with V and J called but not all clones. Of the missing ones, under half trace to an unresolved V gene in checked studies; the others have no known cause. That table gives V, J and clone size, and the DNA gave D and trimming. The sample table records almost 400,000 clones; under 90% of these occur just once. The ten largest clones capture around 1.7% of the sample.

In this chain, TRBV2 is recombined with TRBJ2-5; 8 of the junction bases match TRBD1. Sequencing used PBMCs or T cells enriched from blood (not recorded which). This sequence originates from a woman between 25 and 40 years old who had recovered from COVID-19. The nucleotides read TGTGCCAGGCGAGGACAGGGACAAGAGACCCAGTACTTC. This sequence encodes CARRGQGQETQYF. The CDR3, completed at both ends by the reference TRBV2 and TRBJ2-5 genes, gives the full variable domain EPEVTQTPSHQVTQMGQEVILRCVPISNHLYFYWYRQILGQKVEFLVSFYNNEISEKSEIFDDQFSVERPDGSNFTLKIRSTKLEDSAMYFCARRGQGQETQYFGPGTRLLVL.